This T cell receptor (beta chain) was documented in a study of T cells after posttransplantation cyclophosphamide. Some clones are missing from TCRdb's copy, which holds only in-frame ones; the method was immunoSEQ multiplex PCR. This table holds around 31,000 clones, about 91% found once. General study results and limits: Recipient CMV seropositivity and CMV reactivation strongly tracked TRB clonality.

With respect to this clone: The antigen remains undetermined.

The naive gate required viable CD3+CD4+ or CD3+CD8+ cells with CCR7+CD45RA+CD45RO-CD95-CD27+CD28+ phenotype. Looked up from germline, CDR1 is SQVTM and CDR2 is ANQGSEA. CDR3 length: 12 amino acids. Trimming shortened V by 7 bases and J by 0 bases, and 7 bases separated the two germline ends. The rearrangement links TRBV29-1 to TRBJ1-3; tentatively, D is TRBD1 (5 bases). Sequencing was carried out using naive CD4+ T cells sorted from blood. The origin of this receptor is a man aged 30 to 45 in good health and a related stem cell transplant donor. The CDR3 DNA is TGCAGCGCCAGGGTCTCTGGAAACACCATATATTTT. Its protein is CSARVSGNTIYF.